What follows describes a single TCR beta chain. What it binds is not known. Relapses following autologous stem cell transplantation were seen in all patients, with brentuximab vedotin exposure varying. V was clipped by 8 bases and J by 7 bases, with 12 bases between them. Germline CDR1 SGDLS, CDR2 YYNGEE. The CDR3 runs 11 residues. The table came from immunoSEQ multiplex PCR; TCRdb's copy has only in-frame clones and leaves some out. The sample holds 46,000 or so clones; around 70% are singletons and the top ten take roughly 9.6%. This entry is derived from a study of PD-1 blockade in classical Hodgkin lymphoma. Study context: Patients were given intravenous nivolumab, 3 mg/kg, every 2 weeks. Overall study findings and caveats: TCR diversity at baseline was reported to be reduced in newly diagnosed patients relative to healthy donors. Later analyses included only patients treated at least 1 year post-ASCT.

The sequencing here drew on peripheral blood mononuclear cells (PBMCs), taken at baseline. The chain recombines TRBV9 with TRBJ1-2; maybe TRBD1 (6 bases). This clonotype was sampled from a human donor with classical Hodgkin lymphoma. CDR3 amino acids: CASRQGIGYTF. In DNA, the CDR3 is TGTGCCAGTAGGCAGGGGATTGGCTACACCTTC.